The 13 T cell receptor beta chains below were found in one sample sequenced in a study of blood T cell repertoires in COVID-19. Assay used: immunoSEQ multiplex PCR; TCRdb lists only in-frame clones, some missing. Of about 190,000 clones in the sample, 80% to 90% are singletons; the top ten hold about a fifth. Sequencing input: peripheral blood. The receptor set was obtained from a human donor in a cohort sampled during active COVID-19.

J is TRBJ2-1 and V is TRBV2, with D perhaps matching TRBD1 (5 bases). This CDR3 comprises 12 residues. CDR1 is SNHLY and CDR2 is FYNNEI in the germline V gene. V was cut by 6 bases and J by 5 bases, with 8 bases left in between. In DNA form, the CDR3 reads TGTGCCAGCAGACGACAGAACAATGAGCAGTTCTTC. This codes for CASRRQNNEQFF.

J is TRBJ1-6 and V is TRBV25-1; 7 bases are shared with TRBD1. This CDR3 is built from 15 residues. Germline trimming cut 6 bases from V and 4 bases from J; bases unmatched to any gene: 6. Germline CDR1 reads MGHDK; CDR2 reads SYGVNS. The DNA for the CDR3 is TGTGCCAGCAGCACCCAGGGGGTGTATAATTCACCCCTCCACTTT. As protein: CASSTQGVYNSPLHF.

The V and J genes are TRBV7-3 and TRBJ2-5, with D unresolved. Germline CDR1 SGHTA, CDR2 FQGTGA. The CDR3 contains 13 residues. V lost 3 bases and J 1 base, leaving 6 bases between the germline ends. This CDR3 is CASSLGSQETQYF. The CDR3 nucleotides are TGTGCCAGCAGCTTGGGCAGCCAAGAGACCCAGTACTTC.

The J gene is TRBJ2-5, the V gene TRBV6-6, with 10 bases matching TRBD2. V lost 5 bases to trimming and J lost 7 bases; unmatched junction nucleotides: 22. CDR3 length: 19 amino acids. Germline lookup yields CDR1 MNHNY and CDR2 SVGAGI (reference sequence). CDR3 in amino acids: CASSHNPPRTSGVPRTQYF. The CDR3 DNA sequence: TGTGCCAGCAGTCATAATCCGCCCCGGACTAGCGGAGTACCAAGGACCCAGTACTTC.

This clone was counted only a few times. The V and J genes are TRBV28 and TRBJ1-3; a weak D match, TRBD1 (6 bases). This CDR3 is built from 15 residues. Trimming cost V 6 bases and J 0 bases, with 12 bases left between them. Germline V gene lookup returns CDR1 MDHEN and CDR2 SYDVKM. The CDR3 loop reads CASSSTGLSGNTIYF. CDR3 in DNA: TGTGCCAGCAGCTCAACAGGGCTCTCTGGAAACACCATATATTTT.

J is TRBJ2-7 and V is TRBV3-1 (or the pseudogene TRBV3-2); D may be TRBD2 (5 bases). Trimming took off 3 bases at V and 12 bases at J, with 15 bases between the two ends. Germline V gene lookup returns CDR1 LGHDT and CDR2 YNNKEL (reference sequence). CDR3 length equals 12 residues. The CDR3 nucleotides are TGTGCCAGCAGCCATGGACTTGGGCGACTGTACGTC. This sequence encodes CASSHGLGRLYV.

The chain joins TRBV27 to TRBJ1-1, with a weak D call TRBD1 (6 bases). The CDR3 spans 14 residues. Germline-derived CDR1 and CDR2 are MNHEY and SMNVEV (reference sequence). V was shortened by 6 bases and J by 1 base, with 12 bases between the two germline ends. This CDR3 is CASREAQGNTEAFF. The CDR3 region has the DNA TGTGCCAGCAGGGAGGCACAGGGGAACACTGAAGCTTTCTTT.

The chain links TRBV3-1 (or the pseudogene TRBV3-2) to TRBJ2-3; D perhaps matches TRBD2 (6 bases). Deletions cut 2 bases from V and 4 bases from J, with 10 bases between. This CDR3 has 14 residues. Germline CDR1 and CDR2: LGHDT and YNNKEL (reference sequence). CDR3 amino acids: CASSQLSGADTQYF. Here the CDR3 DNA reads TGTGCCAGCAGCCAACTGTCGGGGGCAGATACGCAGTATTTT.

The V and J genes are TRBV19 and TRBJ1-5; D ambiguous. The V gene's germline CDR1 is LNHDA and CDR2 SQIVND (reference sequence). The CDR3 loop spans 13 amino acids. V was pared by 8 bases and J by 1 base, with 9 bases between. CDR3 loop: CASQRRSNQPQHF. CDR3 bases: TGTGCCAGTCAGAGGAGAAGCAATCAGCCCCAGCATTTT.

The rearrangement links TRBV27 to TRBJ1-6, with TRBD1 identical over 11 bases. Germline V lookup: CDR1 MNHEY, CDR2 SMNVEV (reference sequence). V shed 11 bases, J shed 5 bases, and the junction held 8 bases outside the gene matches. The CDR3 contains 15 residues. The CDR3 DNA sequence: TGTGCCTCTAGGGGGACAGGGGGTAATAATTCACCCCTCCACTTT. Its translation is CASRGTGGNNSPLHF.

The V call is TRBV19, the J call TRBJ1-1; D is uncertain. The CDR3 is made up of 14 amino acids. The ends were cut back, 6 bases at V and 8 bases at J, with 19 bases in the middle. Germline lookup yields CDR1 LNHDA and CDR2 SQIVND (reference sequence). CDR3 DNA: TGTGCCAGTAGCCGAACTGGTGGGCCGGCAGAAGCTTTCTTT. Encoded protein: CASSRTGGPAEAFF.

The rearrangement uses TRBV3-1 (or the pseudogene TRBV3-2) and TRBJ2-3; D might be TRBD2 (6 bases). The CDR3 is 15 residues long. The V end was cut by 4 bases, the J end by 2 bases, with 13 bases between. CDR1 and CDR2 (germline): LGHDT, YNNKEL (reference sequence). CDR3 bases: TGTGCCAGCAGCCTGTGGGACTCACCCACAGATACGCAGTATTTT. The encoded protein is CASSLWDSPTDTQYF.

The rearrangement uses TRBV2 and TRBJ2-2, with TRBD2 identical over 11 bases. The germline gives CDR1 SNHLY, CDR2 FYNNEI. The V segment lost 7 bases and the J segment 4 bases; nucleotides outside the gene matches: 5. The CDR3 covers 15 residues. In DNA, the CDR3 is TGTGCCAGCACCCTAGCGGGGGGAGGCACCGGGGAGCTGTTTTTT. Residues: CASTLAGGGTGELFF.